This entry concerns a single T cell receptor beta chain. Antigen specificity is unknown. Trimming removed 1 base from V and 3 bases from J; junction bases left unmatched: 18. Germline-derived CDR1 and CDR2 are MGHRA and YSYEKL. CDR3 length: 19 residues. The sample comes from a study of shared clonotypes between healthy human individuals. General study points: The four-donor shared clonotypes exceeded non-shared clonotypes in generation probability, with non-shared ones scoring lower.

CD8 memory cells included CD45RO+ cells plus CCR7-negative CD45RA+ TemRA cells. Using immunoSEQ multiplex PCR, the repertoire was profiled, and TCRdb retains in-frame clones only, with some absent. The top ten hold roughly 24% of the sample, which has roughly 120,000 clones, 65% to 75% seen once. The sequencing input was memory CD8+ T cells sorted from blood. Subset indicated: CD45RO+ cells pooled with CCR7-negative TemRA cells. The chain employs TRBV4-1 and TRBJ2-7, with 7 bases lining up with TRBD1. This TCR came from a woman in her twenties or thirties in good health. For the CDR3, the DNA is TGCGCCAGCAGCCAAGGCCCGATCCTCCAACAGGGGCCACTCTACGAGCAGTACTTC. Amino acids: CASSQGPILQQGPLYEQYF.